This T cell receptor beta chain came from a study of technical replicates of blood from a few donors. Profiled with immunoSEQ multiplex PCR; TCRdb holds only in-frame clones, not every one. The sample shows tens of thousands of clones, about 95% of them seen only once. The clonotype originates from a human donor in good health. Sequenced: T cells isolated from PBMCs.

The CDR3 protein is CASSLALAASTDTQYF. The CDR3 DNA follows: TGCGCCAGCAGCTTGGCACTAGCGGCTAGCACAGATACGCAGTATTTT. The genes are TRBV5-1 and TRBJ2-3; TRBD2 matches at 8 bases. Trimming removed 0 bases from V and 0 bases from J; junction bases left unmatched: 3. The length of the CDR3 is 16 residues. CDR1 is SGHRS, CDR2 YFSETQ, per germline.